This T cell receptor (beta chain) emerged from a study of cytomegalovirus exposure and HLA in healthy donors (dated by TCRdb to about 2017). Turning to the overall study: In an earlier analysis of 587 of the donors, 276 Gb of sequence data and 100 million or so unique TCR beta sequences from 150 million to 200 million T cells were reported. Typing coverage varied by locus: roughly 620-630 donors for A, B, C, DRB1 and DQB1; more than 500 for DQA1; some 610 for DPA1; approximately 470 for DPB1. The study was designed to test whether signatures of past pathogen exposure could be identified by cataloging public T cell receptors. A later analysis re-examined previously published TCR beta repertoires from more than 600 donors and added high-resolution HLA genotyping to investigate patterns of TCR occurrence. On average, about 200,000 unique TCR beta nucleotide sequences were sequenced per donor among some 420 genotyped donors of the cohort, with roughly 18% of those sequences being non-productive. Roughly 300 gigabases of sequencing data and 80 million or so unique TCR sequences were included in an early release covering 550 to 650 HLA-typed donors. In a later genetic analysis, genome-wide SNP genotypes for about 65% of the 666 donors were used, and that subset was treated as a discovery cohort. All discovery cohort repertoires had been generated on a single sequencing platform. In addition to the first cohort of about 650 subjects, a separate validation cohort of 100 to 150 different subjects was used. The later analysis used no new phenotypic data to find candidate immune exposures, relying instead on TCR beta sequences and their occurrence across donors. Several DR-DQ haplotypes were handled as single units for association and clustering, since linkage in the cohort was strong. Of the approximately 400 genotyped donors, 65% to 90% were placed in the genetic ancestry cluster associated with self-reported Caucasian donors. In an earlier analysis of over 550 of the donors, high-throughput TCR beta sequencing was used to judge whether each TCR beta V gene segment behaved as functional or pseudogenic. The study profiled the T cell repertoires of 500 to 800 subjects by immunosequencing and related them to cytomegalovirus serostatus. To predict cytomegalovirus infection status, the study brought together high-throughput TCR immunosequencing, statistical association of individual TCRs with disease status, and machine learning. Alongside the repertoire data, information on donor age, sex, ethnicity and CMV serostatus was compiled. Class I and class II HLA loci were covered by the typing at four-digit resolution.

Library prep was done by the immunoSEQ multiplex PCR assay. A mixture of 60 forward primers for TCR Vbeta segments and 13 reverse primers for TCR Jbeta segments was used in the multiplex PCR. The CDR3 region of rearranged TCR beta genes was amplified from genomic DNA by a multiplex PCR assay. The Illumina HiSeq System was used to sequence the amplified TCR beta libraries as 87-base-pair reads. Turning to the authors' computational methods: A later analysis tallied 80 million to 95 million unique TCR beta chains across the approximately 670 repertoires, and approximately 11 million of those chains were shared by two or more donors. To remove PCR and sequencing errors, raw reads were error-corrected and collapsed into unique sequences using a nearest-neighbor algorithm that merged closely related sequences. To assign V, D and J gene segments, CDR3 sequences were aligned to IMGT reference sequences. For a sequence to be retained, at least a six-nucleotide match to both a V gene segment and a J gene segment was required. Rearrangements were called productive when the CDR3 lacked stop codons and stayed in frame with V and J; all others were non-productive. Following IMGT convention, CDR3 was defined as the stretch from the second conserved V-encoded cysteine to the conserved J-encoded phenylalanine. Sequences without an unambiguous match to a single V gene segment were excluded from the earlier analysis of a few hundred of the donors. In an earlier analysis of around 590 of the donors, a V segment was called functional when productive rearrangements were above 56.7%, and segregating when the standard deviation between donors exceeded 5%. To diagnose cytomegalovirus status from the catalog of TCR beta chain sequences, a statistical classification framework was built. V and J gene assignment, in a later analysis, came from comparing TCR nucleotide sequences with IMGT/GENE-DB human TR gene sequences. In a later analysis, CDR3 sequences and most-parsimonious VDJ recombination scenarios were assigned using the TCRdist pipeline. In a later analysis, each TCR beta chain was defined by its CDR3 amino acid sequence together with its V-gene family, and reads without a unique V-gene family were excluded. A later analysis removed 550 to 650 highly shared, low-generation-probability nucleotide sequences to deal with suspected cross-contamination and a sequencing artifact. A later analysis calculated a clonal expansion index for each public chain from normalized within-repertoire ranks of inferred template counts. A later analysis computed generation probabilities with a VDJ recombination model fitted to out-of-frame rearrangements, and checked the results against IGoR. In a later analysis, hypergeometric tests were used to score TCR-TCR, TCR-HLA and TCR-CMV co-occurrence, with a repertoire-size bias correction applied to TCR pairs. A later analysis estimated false discovery rates by permuting HLA or CMV assignments 20 times. In a later analysis, co-occurring TCRs were grouped using DBSCAN, with TCRdist sequence similarity added in when clustering inside HLA-allele-positive subsets. Repertoires with fewer than 30,000 or more than 120,000 public chains, plus five repertoires with anomalous nucleotide sharing, were excluded from co-occurrence clustering. TCRdb took this table from immuneACCESS and kept in-frame rearrangements with V and J called. Such tables lack part of the clones; where checked against another copy, unresolved V genes explain under half of the gap, and the rest is unexplained. The V and J calls and clone size come from that table; D and trimming were worked out from the DNA. The sample includes around 170,000 clones, with about 80% observed a single time. 0.69% of the sample is in the top ten clones.

What the study reported, not specific to this receptor: According to a later analysis, most CMV-associated TCR beta chains appeared to be HLA-restricted, and the HLA associations seemed to be driven largely by CMV exposure. A cluster of highly shared sequence variants was judged likely to be a technical artifact of the sequencing pipeline. A later genetic analysis reported fewer N-insertions in productive TCRs among donors in an Asian-associated ancestry cluster than the roughly 620-donor mean. For the cohort, immune exposure information was limited to CMV serostatus. Correlated functional status among segregating V segments might reflect linkage disequilibrium, but an unknown experimental factor could not be ruled out. A few of the identified cytomegalovirus-associated TCR beta chains were confirmed in vitro to be specific for cytomegalovirus antigens. The authors suggested that the approach could potentially be generalized to other disease states and immunological phenotypes. In a later analysis, several top co-occurrence clusters were reported to appear linked to parvovirus B19, influenza, CMV and Epstein-Barr virus. V-gene and J-gene trimming of TCR beta chains was associated with a missense DCLRE1C variant in a later genetic analysis, and the association was replicated in an independent cohort. In a later analysis, some 18,000 TCR beta sequences were associated with specific HLA alleles at a false discovery rate of 0.05. The classifier was reported to diagnose cytomegalovirus status with high specificity and sensitivity in both the original cohort and the validation cohort. Because counts were too low, fewer than 20 rarely observed V segments, including chromosome 9 orphons, were excluded from the earlier analysis of some 540 of the donors. The 87-base-pair reads could not distinguish some IMGT-functional V segments, including TRBV6-2 and TRBV6-3, so those segments were excluded. In a later analysis, HLA-associated TCR beta chains were found to be more clonally expanded and to have lower generation probabilities than equally common non-associated chains. In the study, some 160 TCR beta chains were listed as associated with cytomegalovirus. Sequencing depth was assumed to be roughly uniform across donors in the presence/absence analyses, though that assumption may not hold. A further reported finding was that TCR beta sequences accurately predicted the HLA-A and HLA-B alleles for most subjects in the first cohort. Across donors, most TCR sequences were observed very rarely, whereas some public TCRs were present in many individuals. In a later analysis, TCR association rates were found to vary across HLA loci, with the most associated TCRs seen for DRB1 alleles and the fewest for HLA-C alleles. Because HLA typing was unavailable for some donors at each locus, only the typed subset was used in association tests. Assigning TCR associations to individual alleles was difficult when HLA alleles, especially DR and DQ, strongly co-occurred. This cohort had only TCR beta chains sequenced, and the lack of alpha or paired-chain data limited which features could be detected. An earlier analysis of approximately 600 of the donors showed that most TCR beta V segments appeared in productive rearrangements either about 87% or about 30% of the time, which broadly matched IMGT annotations.

In the germline V gene, CDR1 corresponds to MDHEN and CDR2 to SYDVKM. From V the trimming removes 4 bases and from J it removes 0 bases, while the gene matches leave 8 bases of the junction unaccounted for. From the cysteine up to the phenylalanine, the CDR3 has a length of 18 residues. Of all the DNA, just the CDR3 is kept, 54 bases in frame from base 1. The cohort consisted of 670 or so healthy bone marrow donors. Cohort members were all nominally healthy when sampled, although unrecorded immune exposures were likely present. The donor was CMV seronegative and belonged to the group of 352 seronegative cohort members. A peripheral blood sample was provided by each donor, and peripheral blood mononuclear cells were used for TCR beta sequencing. The Qiagen DNeasy Blood Extraction Kit was used to extract genomic DNA from the blood cell samples. This clone was detected only once. No antigen is known for it. Per-base qualities were not stored, and no clone one base away is much larger.

Recombination linked TRBV28 to TRBJ2-6; TRBD1 matches 8 bases in the middle. This TCR was sampled from a woman in her 40s in good health and CMV-seronegative. What was sequenced was PBMCs. In nucleotides, the sequence is TGTGCCAGCAGTTGGGGTGGACAGGGCCTCTCTGGGGCCAACGTCCTGACTTTC. Its protein is CASSWGGQGLSGANVLTF.